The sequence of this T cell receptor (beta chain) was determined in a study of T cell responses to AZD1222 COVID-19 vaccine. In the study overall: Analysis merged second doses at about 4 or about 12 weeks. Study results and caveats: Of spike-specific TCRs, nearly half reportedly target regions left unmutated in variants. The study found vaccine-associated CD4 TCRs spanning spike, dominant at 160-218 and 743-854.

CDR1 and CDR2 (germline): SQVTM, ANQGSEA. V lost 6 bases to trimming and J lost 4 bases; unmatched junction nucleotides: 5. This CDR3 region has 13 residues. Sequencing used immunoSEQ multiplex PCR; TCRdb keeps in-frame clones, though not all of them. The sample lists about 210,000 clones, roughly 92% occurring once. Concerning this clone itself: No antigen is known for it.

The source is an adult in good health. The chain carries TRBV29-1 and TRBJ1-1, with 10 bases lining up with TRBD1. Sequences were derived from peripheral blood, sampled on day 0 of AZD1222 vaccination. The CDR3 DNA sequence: TGCAGCGTGCGACAGGGGGCGGGCACTGAAGCTTTCTTT. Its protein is CSVRQGAGTEAFF.